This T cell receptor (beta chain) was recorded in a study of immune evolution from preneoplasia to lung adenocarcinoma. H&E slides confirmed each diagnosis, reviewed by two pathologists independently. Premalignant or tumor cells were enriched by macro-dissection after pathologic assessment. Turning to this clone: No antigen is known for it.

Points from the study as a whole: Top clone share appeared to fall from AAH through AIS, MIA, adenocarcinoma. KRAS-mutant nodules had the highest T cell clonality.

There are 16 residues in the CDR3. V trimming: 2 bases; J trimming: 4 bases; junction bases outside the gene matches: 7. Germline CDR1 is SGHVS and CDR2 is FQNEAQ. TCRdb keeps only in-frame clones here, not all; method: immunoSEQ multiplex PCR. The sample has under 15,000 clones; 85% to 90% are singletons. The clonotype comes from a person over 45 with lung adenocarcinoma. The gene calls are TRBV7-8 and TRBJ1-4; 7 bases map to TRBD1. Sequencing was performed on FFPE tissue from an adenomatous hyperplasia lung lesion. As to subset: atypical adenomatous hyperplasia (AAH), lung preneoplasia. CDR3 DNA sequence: TGTGCCAGCAGCTTACACCAGGGGGGAGATAATGAAAAACTGTTTTTT. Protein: CASSLHQGGDNEKLFF.